This TCR beta chain was captured in a study of T cells in localized non-small cell lung cancer. Whole-study results and caveats: Out of the top 100 tumor clones, a median roughly 58 were seen in adjacent lung.

As to this clone: Its cognate antigen is unknown.

Profiled with immunoSEQ multiplex PCR; TCRdb holds only in-frame clones, not every one. In the table there are more than 30,000 clones, 70% to 90% of which are singletons. The CDR3 has 14 residues. V was pared by 6 bases and J by 0 bases, with 9 bases between. Germline V gene sequence: CDR1 MNHEY, CDR2 SMNVEV (reference sequence). The receptor was derived from a woman between 35 and 70 years old with stage III lung adenocarcinoma. This chain joins TRBV27 and TRBJ1-3; D ambiguous. The input for sequencing was peripheral blood mononuclear cells, taken before any cancer treatment. Here the CDR3 DNA reads TGTGCCAGCAGGACCGGGCGCTCTGGAAACACCATATATTTT. Protein: CASRTGRSGNTIYF.